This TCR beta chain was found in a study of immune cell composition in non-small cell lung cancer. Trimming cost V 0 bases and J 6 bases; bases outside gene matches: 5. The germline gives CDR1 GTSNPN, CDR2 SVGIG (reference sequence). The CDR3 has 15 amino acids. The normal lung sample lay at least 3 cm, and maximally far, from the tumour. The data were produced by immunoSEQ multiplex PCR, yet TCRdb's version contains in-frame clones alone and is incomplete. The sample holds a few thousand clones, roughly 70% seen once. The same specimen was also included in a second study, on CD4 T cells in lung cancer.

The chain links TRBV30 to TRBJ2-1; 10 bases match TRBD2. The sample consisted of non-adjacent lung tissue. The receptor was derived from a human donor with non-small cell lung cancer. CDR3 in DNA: TGTGCCTGGAGTGTGGGAAGCGGGAGGGCCAATGAGCAGTTCTTC. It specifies CAWSVGSGRANEQFF.